The 23 T cell receptor beta chains below all came from one sample that was sequenced in a study of T-cell reconstitution after alpha-beta-depleted transplantation in children. The authors prepared the TCRbeta library with unique molecular identifiers. Via MiXCR, TCRdb re-called the PCR reads, giving one row per CDR3 protein. The table has 150,000 to 200,000 distinct CDR3 sequences, approximately 14% seen once. Here the sequenced sample was PBMCs from the stem cell graft donor, taken from the stem cell graft. The source of these receptors is a human donor who donated a stem cell graft to a child with acute lymphoblastic leukemia.

The chain employs TRBV7-8 and TRBJ2-3; 11 nucleotides match TRBD1. With V trimmed by 5 bases and J by 5 bases, 6 bases remained unmatched. In germline, CDR1 is SGHVS, CDR2 FQNEAQ. The CDR3 spans 15 residues. CDR3 protein: CASSPGQGEGDTQYF. For the CDR3, the DNA is TGTGCCAGCAGCCCGGGACAGGGGGAAGGAGATACGCAGTATTTT.

This clonotype was detected ten times or more. CDR3 in DNA: TGTGCCAGCAGTTATGTGGTCCAATCGACCGGGGAGCTGTTTTTT. It specifies CASSYVVQSTGELFF. J is TRBJ2-2 and V is TRBV6-2 or TRBV6-3; the D is unclear. The germline V gene encodes CDR1 MNHEY and CDR2 SVGEGT. This CDR3 comprises 15 residues. Trimming removed 3 bases at V and 5 bases at J, with 13 bases between.

This clonotype was recorded many times. The chain employs TRBV5-1 and TRBJ2-1; TRBD2 aligns across 7 bases. V was pared by 2 bases and J by 10 bases, with 12 bases of the junction left unmatched. The CDR3 sequence is 15 residues long. The germline V gene encodes CDR1 SGHRS and CDR2 YFSETQ. The CDR3 DNA follows: TGCGCCAGCAGCTTCGAAACAGCGGGGCGCGGAGAGCAGTTCTTC. It codes for CASSFETAGRGEQFF. The full variable domain, rest sourced from reference TRBV5-1 and TRBJ2-1, is KAGVTQTPRYLIKTRGQQVTLSCSPISGHRSVSWYQQTPGQGLQFLFEYFSETQRNKGNFPGRFSGRQFSNSRSEMNVSTLELGDSALYLCASSFETAGRGEQFFGPGTRLTVL.

In its sample, this clonotype was seen a few times. This chain uses TRBV27 with TRBJ1-4, with no clear D. Trimming took off 4 bases at V and 5 bases at J, with 8 bases between the two ends. Germline V gives CDR1 MNHEY, CDR2 SMNVEV (reference sequence). The CDR3 contains 13 residues. This chain's CDR3 is CASSYLVNEKLFF. The CDR3 DNA sequence: TGTGCCAGCAGTTACTTGGTGAATGAAAAACTGTTTTTT.

The chain couples TRBV6-2 or TRBV6-3 to TRBJ2-1; D might be TRBD2 (6 bases). The CDR3 is 17 residues long. V lost 6 bases, J lost 6 bases, and 24 bases lay in between. Per germline, CDR1 MNHEY and CDR2 SVGEGT. The CDR3 bases are TGTGCCAGCAGCCTACCAGCCCAGCGGGCGGTTGTCAATGAGCAGTTCTTC. Residues: CASSLPAQRAVVNEQFF.

This clonotype occurred many times. The chain joins TRBV9 to TRBJ1-1; D is unresolved. Germline CDR1 reads SGDLS; CDR2 reads YYNGEE. There are 13 residues in the CDR3. The germline V and J ends were trimmed by 0 bases and 5 bases, with 8 bases remaining between them. CDR3 amino acids: CASSVASRTEAFF. The CDR3 coding sequence is TGTGCCAGCAGCGTAGCCAGTAGGACTGAAGCTTTCTTT.

In this sample, this clonotype turned up many times. The gene calls are TRBV1 and TRBJ2-3; TRBD1, the table's D call, lacks a check against the DNA. TRBV1 is flagged as a pseudogene. CDR3 length: 17 amino acids. The CDR3 nucleotides read TGCACCAGCAGCCTCGGAGGGGGACAGGGTTTTTCGGATACGCAGTATTTT. It codes for CTSSLGGGQGFSDTQYF.

This clonotype was picked up many times. The V and J genes are TRBV5-6 and TRBJ2-7; 7 nucleotides agree with TRBD1. The CDR3 contains 13 residues. V lost 4 bases to trimming and J lost 3 bases; unmatched junction nucleotides: 4. Germline values: CDR1 SGHDT, CDR2 YYEEEE. CDR3 in amino acids: CASSGHRGYEQYF. The CDR3 nucleotides are TGTGCCAGCAGCGGCCACAGGGGCTACGAGCAGTACTTC. Full variable domain (missing parts from reference TRBV5-6 and TRBJ2-7): DAGVTQSPTHLIKTRGQQVTLRCSPKSGHDTVSWYQQALGQGPQFIFQYYEEEERQRGNFPDRFSGHQFPNYSSELNVNALLLGDSALYLCASSGHRGYEQYFGPGTRLTVT.

CDR3 in DNA: TGTGCCAGCAGTTCCTCGCCCCGACCCTACGAGCAGTACTTC. It is translated as CASSSSPRPYEQYF. This chain connects TRBV12-3 or TRBV12-4 to TRBJ2-7; D call uncertain. V gave up 4 bases and J gave up 2 bases, with 12 bases separating them. CDR3 length: 14 amino acids.

This clonotype was found a few times. The J gene is TRBJ1-4, the V gene TRBV18; D is unresolved. CDR1 KGHSH and CDR2 LQKENI come from the germline V gene. The V end was cut by 0 bases, the J end by 0 bases, with 5 bases between. This CDR3 spans 15 amino acids. The DNA of the CDR3 is TGTGCCAGCTCACCACCGGGTTCAACTAATGAAAAACTGTTTTTT. This gives the protein CASSPPGSTNEKLFF.

This clonotype was picked up many times. Germline is not matched at one junction end, which may reflect a read error. The chain couples TRBV7-7 to TRBJ2-1, with D possibly matching TRBD2 (6 bases). The CDR3 consists of 15 residues. Germline loops: CDR1 SSHAT, CDR2 FNYEAQ (reference sequence). The CDR3 here is CASSPATRTTNEQFF. DNA of the CDR3: TGTGCTAGCAGCCCTGCGACTAGGACCACGAATGAGCAGTTCTTC.

Ten or more counts support this clonotype. V gene TRBV29-1 combines with J gene TRBJ1-1; D is ambiguous. CDR3 length: 12 residues. Germline V gene sequence: CDR1 SQVTM, CDR2 ANQGSEA. Trimming cost V 4 bases and J 2 bases, with 8 bases left between them. CDR3 sequence reads: CSVGRPNTEAFF. The CDR3 nucleotides are TGCAGCGTTGGTCGGCCTAACACTGAAGCTTTCTTT.

This clonotype was recorded many times. DNA of the CDR3: TGCGCCAGCAGCCCCGAGCTAGCGCTCTACAATGAGCAGTTCTTC. Translating gives CASSPELALYNEQFF. This chain connects TRBV5-1 to TRBJ2-1; D may be TRBD2 (6 bases). Germline V gene lookup returns CDR1 SGHRS and CDR2 YFSETQ. There are 15 residues in the CDR3. Deletions cut 4 bases from V and 3 bases from J, with 14 bases between.

This clonotype was seen many times. This chain connects TRBV29-1 to TRBJ1-1, with D unresolved. Trimming removed 0 bases at V and 6 bases at J, with 11 bases between. The germline V gene encodes CDR1 SQVTM and CDR2 ANQGSEA. This CDR3 spans 13 amino acids. In DNA form, the CDR3 reads TGCAGCGTTGAAGATGTCGGGCTATCTGAAGCTTTCTTT. It codes for CSVEDVGLSEAFF. The full variable domain, completed using reference TRBV29-1 and TRBJ1-1, is SAVISQKPSRDICQRGTSLTIQCQVDSQVTMMFWYRQQPGQSLTLIATANQGSEATYESGFVIDKFPISRPNLTFSTLTVSNMSPEDSSIYLCSVEDVGLSEAFFGQGTRLTVV.

This clonotype was observed a handful of times. V gene TRBV29-1 combines with J gene TRBJ2-6; 9 bases match TRBD1. This CDR3 comprises 17 residues. Losses at the gene ends were 3 bases for V and 3 bases for J; bases not matched to a gene: 9. Germline CDR1 and CDR2: SQVTM and ANQGSEA. The CDR3, as DNA: TGCAGCGTTGATTTGGCGACAGGGGGTAGTGGGGCCAACGTCCTGACTTTC. Residues: CSVDLATGGSGANVLTF.

About this clonotype: A clone one base away is much larger, so this may be a read error. The rearrangement joins TRBV29-1 to TRBJ2-7; a possible D gene is TRBD2 (5 bases). This CDR3 comprises 13 residues. Germline CDR1 reads SQVTM; CDR2 reads ANQGSEA. Trimming stripped 6 bases from V and 4 bases from J, with 16 bases between. As DNA, the CDR3 is TGCAGCGTAGCCGGGATTAGCGTGTACGAGCAGTACTTC. This translates into CSVAGISVYEQYF.

This clonotype was observed many times. The chain is built from TRBV19 and TRBJ2-5, with unresolved D. Trimming shortened V by 4 bases and J by 1 base, and 7 bases separated the two germline ends. This CDR3 is built from 13 residues. CDR1 is LNHDA, CDR2 SQIVND, per germline (reference sequence). CDR3 nucleotide sequence: TGTGCCAGTAGTACAAACACCCAAGAGACCCAGTACTTC. Translating gives CASSTNTQETQYF.

This clonotype was seen at least ten times. V and J are TRBV6-1 and TRBJ2-2; D is perhaps TRBD2 (5 bases). The CDR3 runs to 14 residues. Trimming cost V 10 bases and J 1 base, with 13 bases left between them. CDR1 MNHNS and CDR2 SASEGT come from the germline V gene. The CDR3 loop reads CATEASRNTGELFF. The CDR3 region has the DNA TGTGCCACGGAGGCTAGTCGGAACACCGGGGAGCTGTTTTTT.

The sample holds many counts of this clonotype. The V and J genes are TRBV5-1 and TRBJ2-1, with a possible D match to TRBD2 (5 bases). Germline V CDR1 and CDR2: SGHRS, YFSETQ. The CDR3 is 15 amino acids. With 4 bases removed from V and 2 bases from J, the gap between germline ends came to 13 bases. The CDR3 loop is CASSPSPGTYNEQFF. CDR3 in DNA: TGCGCCAGCAGCCCTAGCCCTGGGACCTACAATGAGCAGTTCTTC.

There are many counts of this clonotype. This chain connects TRBV20-1 to TRBJ2-3; 7 bases agree with TRBD2. This CDR3 comprises 14 residues. The germline V gene encodes CDR1 DFQATT and CDR2 SNEGSKA (reference sequence). The junction had 9 bases not matched to a gene; V was cut back by 3 bases and J by 6 bases. The CDR3: CSARGLAVTDTQYF. The CDR3 DNA reads as TGCAGTGCTAGGGGGCTAGCGGTTACGGATACGCAGTATTTT.

Ten or more counts support this clonotype. The V and J genes are TRBV11-1 and TRBJ2-1; 15 nucleotides match TRBD2. Germline CDR1 SGHAT, CDR2 FQDESV (reference sequence). V trimming: 5 bases; J trimming: 4 bases; junction bases outside the gene matches: 21. This CDR3 has 22 amino acids. CDR3 protein: CASSLRKGSGTSGRLGYNEQFF. Here the CDR3 DNA reads TGTGCCAGCAGCCTACGCAAGGGATCCGGGACTAGCGGGAGGCTTGGATACAATGAGCAGTTCTTC.

This clonotype was picked up a small number of times. J is TRBJ2-5 and V is TRBV20-1, with 7 bases aligning to TRBD2. CDR3 length equals 15 residues. J gave up 4 bases and V 5 bases, and 13 bases lay outside the gene matches. CDR1 and CDR2 from the germline V gene are DFQATT and SNEGSKA (reference sequence). CDR3 sequence (DNA): TGCAGTGCTGGACCTGGACGGGGGGAAGGAGAGACCCAGTACTTC. Encoded protein: CSAGPGRGEGETQYF.

Many counts were recorded for this clonotype. V and J are TRBV5-1 and TRBJ2-3; the match to TRBD1 covers 8 bases. After removal of 1 base from V and 2 bases from J, the junction contained 6 bases not matched to a gene. CDR3 length: 16 amino acids. Germline lookup yields CDR1 SGHRS and CDR2 YFSETQ. CDR3 sequence reads: CASSLPGTGYTDTQYF. The CDR3, as DNA: TGCGCCAGCAGCTTGCCGGGGACAGGTTACACAGATACGCAGTATTTT.